This TCR beta chain was observed in a study of a mutant IDH1 vaccine in newly diagnosed glioma. As for the study in general: Treated patients showed a male proportion of roughly 60%, a female proportion of around 40%, and a mean age of approximately 40 years.

Overall study results and limits: Changes in top peripheral clonotypes did not appear linked to pseudoprogression.

Time point described: baseline, week 1 (first vaccination visit). The treatment: pre-vaccination baseline after standard-of-care therapy. Measured with immunoSEQ multiplex PCR; TCRdb has only the in-frame clones, and not every one. The table records about 33,000 clones, around nine tenths of them present only once. The sample holds one count of this clone. No antigen is known for it. The junction had 9 bases not matched to a gene; V was cut back by 1 base and J by 2 bases. CDR1 LGHNT and CDR2 FRNRAP come from the germline V gene. This CDR3 region has 18 residues. This specimen consisted of PBMCs, obtained from a glioma patient treated with radiotherapy, temozolomide or both. The sequence was obtained from a woman in her thirties or forties with glioma. The V and J genes are TRBV12-5 and TRBJ2-3; 10 bases fit TRBD1. CDR3 residues: CASGLARTGGYFTDTQYF. CDR3 nucleotides: TGTGCTAGTGGTTTGGCCCGGACAGGGGGATACTTCACAGATACGCAGTATTTT.